These 7 T cell receptor beta chains were all obtained from the same sample, sequenced in a study of metastatic and nonmetastatic thyroid tumors (dated by TCRdb to the early 2020s). No treatment had been received by any patient before thyroid surgery. The library was produced with PCR. The run used an Illumina HiSeq 4000. Through fastp at Q25 and MiXCR, TCRdb rebuilt clones from the public reads, retaining in-frame beta chains. The sample includes some 33,000 clones, with approximately 15% observed a single time. About 5% of the sample rests with the top ten. The sequenced sample was blood. These receptors originate from a female donor with papillary thyroid cancer or a benign thyroid nodule (not recorded which). Some clones in this sample may be carry-over from other donors' samples.

The rearrangement joins TRBV24-1 to TRBJ2-2; TRBD2 agrees at 11 bases. The ends lost 3 bases at V and 4 bases at J; junction bases unmatched: 9. Germline CDR1 is KGHDR and CDR2 is SFDVKD. This CDR3 spans 18 amino acids. The CDR3 loop reads CATSDLDPGLAATGELFF. CDR3 nucleotide sequence: TGTGCCACCAGTGATCTAGACCCGGGACTAGCGGCCACCGGGGAGCTGTTTTTT.

Relative to its sample, this clone is medium-sized. This chain uses TRBV6-2 or TRBV6-3 with TRBJ1-2; no reliable D call. CDR3 size: 11 residues. Germline CDR1 is MNHEY and CDR2 is SVGEGT. The V end was cut by 8 bases, the J end by 7 bases, with 11 bases between. The CDR3 loop is CASGSMGGYTF. The CDR3 DNA sequence: TGTGCCAGCGGGTCGATGGGTGGCTACACCTTC.

This chain joins TRBV3-1 and TRBJ2-2; possible D gene TRBD2, 6 bases. Germline V gene sequence: CDR1 LGHDT, CDR2 YNNKEL (reference sequence). The CDR3 is 15 amino acids. V lost 5 bases to trimming and J lost 0 bases, with 10 bases between them. The CDR3 reads CASSKWDSNTGELFF. The CDR3 DNA is TGTGCCAGCAGCAAGTGGGACTCGAACACCGGGGAGCTGTTTTTT.

Remarks on this clone: One end of the junction varies from germline; a read error may be responsible. The V gene is TRBV11-2, the J gene TRBJ2-5; D possibly uses TRBD1 or TRBD2 (5 bases each). CDR1 is SGHAT, CDR2 FQNNGV, per germline. This CDR3 has 15 residues. CDR3 DNA: TGTGCCAGCAGCTTACCGCTAGTGGGGGTGGAGACCCATTACTTC. Translation gives CASSLPLVGVETHYF.

This clone was found a few times. This may arise from a read error, as a much more abundant clone is one base away. V gene TRBV5-4 combines with J gene TRBJ1-3; D not certain. Germline V gene data show CDR1 as SGHNT and CDR2 as YYREEE (reference sequence). The CDR3 extends over 13 amino acids. CDR3 coding DNA: TGTGCCAGCATCTTGCCGGGAGGAAACACCATATATTTT. Protein sequence: CASILPGGNTIYF.

This clone was detected only a few times. This CDR3 is also generated by other DNA sequences in the sample. The chain joins TRBV9 to TRBJ2-2, with D perhaps matching TRBD2 (6 bases). This CDR3 region has 15 residues. V dropped 6 bases and J dropped 3 bases, with 15 bases sitting between them. The germline V gene has CDR1 SGDLS and CDR2 YYNGEE. The DNA of the CDR3 is TGTGCCAGCATGGGGTTGGGGGGTGACACCGGGGAGCTGTTTTTT. Protein product: CASMGLGGDTGELFF.

Ten or more counts support this clone. This chain connects TRBV5-1 to TRBJ1-1; 9 nucleotides line up with TRBD1. Germline CDR1 is SGHRS and CDR2 is YFSETQ. Trimming took 4 bases from V and 11 from J; bases not matched to a gene: 9. This CDR3 has 13 amino acids. CDR3 nucleotide sequence: TGCGCCAGCAGCCCGGGACAGGGAGTATCGGCTTTCTTT. It codes for CASSPGQGVSAFF.